This passage covers 26 T cell receptor beta chains from one sample sequenced in a study of T cell repertoires in cytomegalovirus infection. TCRdb redid the calling of the reads with MiXCR, one entry per CDR3 protein. The table lists some 320,000 distinct CDR3 sequences, 8% to 10% of them singletons, with over 3.5% in the top ten. Sequenced input: PBMCs. The receptors stem from a human donor in good health (CMV status not recorded). Some clones in this sample may be carry-over from other donors' samples.

This clonotype came up many times. The rearrangement links TRBV7-2 to TRBJ1-1; D remains unclear. Germline CDR1 SGHTA, CDR2 FQGNSA. Trimming removed 3 bases from V and 5 bases from J, with 7 bases in between. This CDR3 contains 12 residues. The CDR3 here is CASSFWGTEAFF. The DNA of the CDR3 is TGTGCCAGCAGCTTTTGGGGAACTGAAGCTTTCTTT.

This clonotype occurred many times. This chain uses TRBV7-9 with TRBJ2-1; 15 bases are shared with TRBD2. With 4 bases clipped from V and 9 bases from J, the junction kept 4 bases outside the gene matches. This CDR3 has 15 residues. The germline CDR1 and CDR2 sequences are SEHNR and FQNEAQ (reference sequence). The CDR3 sequence is CASSSPGLAGGEQFF. CDR3 bases: TGTGCCAGCAGCTCCCCGGGACTAGCGGGGGGTGAGCAGTTCTTC.

This clonotype was observed at least ten times. The V call is TRBV7-2, the J call TRBJ2-2, with TRBD2 matching 12 bases. With 3 bases clipped from V and 6 bases from J, the junction kept 5 bases outside the gene matches. The CDR3 contains 16 residues. Germline V CDR1 and CDR2: SGHTA, FQGNSA. The CDR3 reads CASSFRLAGGPGELFF. CDR3 coding DNA: TGTGCCAGCAGCTTTAGGCTAGCGGGGGGGCCCGGGGAGCTGTTTTTT.

V and J are TRBV7-4 and TRBJ1-2; 7 bases are shared with TRBD1. J lost 3 bases, V lost 4 bases, and 14 bases had no gene match. CDR3 length: 17 amino acids. Germline lookup yields CDR1 SGHVT and CDR2 SQSDAQ. The CDR3 DNA is TGTGCCAGCAGCTCCCTCGGACAGGCGGAGTCTTACTATGGCTACACCTTC. It encodes CASSSLGQAESYYGYTF. The full variable domain, in which reference TRBV7-4 and TRBJ1-2 provide the parts outside the CDR3, is GAGVSQSPRYKVAKRGRDVALRCDSISGHVTLYWYRQTLGQGSEVLTYSQSDAQRDKSGRPSGRFSAERPERSVSTLKIQRTEQGDSAVYLCASSSLGQAESYYGYTFGSGTRLTVV.

This clonotype came up many times. The chain couples TRBV5-6 to TRBJ1-5; a possible D gene is TRBD1 (5 bases). Germline CDR1 reads SGHDT; CDR2 reads YYEEEE. CDR3 length: 16 residues. Trimming stripped 0 bases from V and 2 bases from J, with 12 bases between. In DNA, the CDR3 is TGTGCCAGCAGCTTGGCCCAGGGCGGCCGCAATCAGCCCCAGCATTTT. This gives the protein CASSLAQGGRNQPQHF. Together with reference TRBV5-6 and TRBJ1-5, the CDR3 gives the full variable domain: DAGVTQSPTHLIKTRGQQVTLRCSPKSGHDTVSWYQQALGQGPQFIFQYYEEEERQRGNFPDRFSGHQFPNYSSELNVNALLLGDSALYLCASSLAQGGRNQPQHFGDGTRLSIL.

This clonotype has just a few counts. The chain recombines TRBV6-2 or TRBV6-3 with TRBJ2-2; 10 bases fit TRBD2. The CDR3 is 14 residues long. CDR1 is MNHEY, CDR2 SVGEGT, per germline. The junction had 3 bases not matched to a gene; V was cut back by 5 bases and J by 6 bases. The CDR3 DNA follows: TGTGCCAGCAGTCGAGCGGGAGGGGCCGGGGAGCTGTTTTTT. This encodes CASSRAGGAGELFF.

The genes are TRBV7-6 and TRBJ1-6; TRBD1 aligns across 8 bases. The CDR3 runs to 13 residues. V was pared by 8 bases and J by 10 bases, with 7 bases of the junction left unmatched. Per germline, CDR1 SGHVS and CDR2 FNYEAQ. The CDR3 here is CASGGQGPSPLHF. CDR3 in DNA: TGTGCCAGCGGCGGACAGGGCCCGTCACCCCTCCACTTT.

A few counts support this clonotype. The chain recombines TRBV4-3 with TRBJ1-2; D is unclear. The CDR3 loop spans 13 amino acids. Trimming cost V 1 base and J 4 bases, with 7 bases left between them. Germline V gene sequence: CDR1 LGHNA, CDR2 YSLEER. CDR3 in DNA: TGCGCCAGCAGCCAAGTGGTTTCCTATGGCTACACCTTC. Residues: CASSQVVSYGYTF.

This clonotype was seen ten or more times. The chain carries TRBV12-3 or TRBV12-4 and TRBJ1-1, with D possibly being TRBD1 (5 bases). Trimming took 3 bases from V and 4 from J, leaving 12 bases between them. The CDR3 consists of 14 residues. The CDR3 region is CASSFGGRSTEAFF. In DNA, the CDR3 is TGTGCCAGCAGTTTTGGGGGGAGAAGCACTGAAGCTTTCTTT.

CDR3 residues: CASSLGLRADTQYF. The CDR3 nucleotides read TGTGCCAGCAGCTTAGGACTACGGGCAGATACGCAGTATTTT. The chain is built from TRBV11-1 and TRBJ2-3, with a possible D match to TRBD2 (5 bases). In germline, CDR1 is SGHAT, CDR2 FQDESV (reference sequence). Deletions cut 1 base from V and 4 bases from J, with 9 bases between. This CDR3 region has 14 residues.

The chain is built from TRBV20-1 and TRBJ2-7, with D hard to call. V was cut by 6 bases and J by 5 bases, with 11 bases left in between. Germline CDR1 DFQATT, CDR2 SNEGSKA (reference sequence). The CDR3 extends over 11 amino acids. The CDR3 DNA follows: TGCAGTGCCGACTGGAGCCACGAGCAGTACTTC. The encoded protein is CSADWSHEQYF.

The chain employs TRBV7-9 and TRBJ2-5; 9 bases map to TRBD2. The CDR3 has 18 residues. Losses at the gene ends were 4 bases for V and 5 bases for J; bases not matched to a gene: 17. Germline CDR1 reads SEHNR; CDR2 reads FQNEAQ (reference sequence). The CDR3 sequence: CASSSGSSGEAWLETQYF. The CDR3 region has the DNA TGTGCCAGCAGCTCAGGGTCTAGCGGGGAGGCATGGCTTGAGACCCAGTACTTC.

At least ten counts were recorded for this clonotype. V gene TRBV7-2 combines with J gene TRBJ2-2; a possible D gene is TRBD2 (6 bases). Germline V gene sequence: CDR1 SGHTA, CDR2 FQGNSA. Trimming stripped 8 bases from V and 7 bases from J, with 17 bases between. The CDR3 sequence is 14 residues long. For the CDR3, the DNA is TGTGCCAGCGTCTGGGGACTCCGCAGCGGGGAGCTGTTTTTT. It is translated as CASVWGLRSGELFF.

This clonotype appeared many times. V gene TRBV7-2 combines with J gene TRBJ1-5; tentatively, D is TRBD1 (6 bases). The CDR3 runs to 14 residues. The V end lost 1 base, the J end lost 7 bases, and 11 bases lay between the germline ends. Germline CDR1 SGHTA, CDR2 FQGNSA. CDR3 amino acids: CASSLEQGGQPQHF. CDR3 in DNA: TGTGCCAGCAGCTTAGAACAGGGAGGGCAGCCCCAGCATTTT.

This clonotype was observed once. This chain uses TRBV6-2 or TRBV6-3 with TRBJ2-1; 7 bases align to TRBD1. The CDR3 loop spans 13 amino acids. CDR1 MNHEY and CDR2 SVGEGT come from the germline V gene. The V and J ends lost 5 bases and 9 bases, in that order; junction bases with no gene match: 7. The CDR3 sequence is CASSATGAGEQFF. DNA for the CDR3: TGTGCCAGCAGTGCCACAGGGGCCGGTGAGCAGTTCTTC.

This clonotype was found a few times. V and J are TRBV7-2 and TRBJ2-3; 13 nucleotides match TRBD2. Germline loops: CDR1 SGHTA, CDR2 FQGNSA. The CDR3 loop spans 17 amino acids. J was trimmed by 4 bases and V by 2 bases; bases with no gene match: 6. CDR3 loop: CASSLFGLAGVPDTQYF. The CDR3 DNA follows: TGTGCCAGCAGCTTATTCGGACTAGCGGGGGTCCCAGATACGCAGTATTTT. The complete variable domain, with remaining parts taken from reference TRBV7-2 and TRBJ2-3, reads GAGVSQSPSNKVTEKGKDVELRCDPISGHTALYWYRQSLGQGLEFLIYFQGNSAPDKSGLPSDRFSAERTGGSVSTLTIQRTQQEDSAVYLCASSLFGLAGVPDTQYFGPGTRLTVL.

This clonotype was seen only a few times. The rearrangement uses TRBV6-6 and TRBJ2-7; D unclear. The CDR3 is made up of 13 amino acids. Germline V gene data show CDR1 as MNHNY and CDR2 as SVGAGI (reference sequence). Deletions cut 6 bases from V and 3 bases from J, with 12 bases between. Written as DNA, the CDR3 is TGTGCCAGCAGCCAATCCGACATCTACGAGCAGTACTTC. Residues: CASSQSDIYEQYF.

The chain recombines TRBV28 with TRBJ1-5; D might be TRBD1 (6 bases). Germline CDR1 is MDHEN and CDR2 is SYDVKM. The V and J ends lost 6 bases and 6 bases respectively, with 15 bases between them. The CDR3 totals 14 residues. The CDR3 sequence is CASRLQGGPQPQHF. For the CDR3, the DNA is TGTGCCAGCAGACTACAGGGAGGGCCTCAGCCCCAGCATTTT.

V gene TRBV30 combines with J gene TRBJ2-1; D gene ambiguous. V shed 0 bases and J shed 0 bases, with 9 bases lying between them. Germline V lookup: CDR1 GTSNPN, CDR2 SVGIG (reference sequence). The CDR3 is 15 amino acids. Written as DNA, the CDR3 is TGTGCCTGGAGTGTATTGGTGAGCTCCTACAATGAGCAGTTCTTC. This encodes CAWSVLVSSYNEQFF.

This clonotype was picked up many times. V and J are TRBV7-2 and TRBJ2-5; D possibly corresponds to TRBD1 (6 bases). The CDR3 has 13 residues. Trimming removed 6 bases from V and 2 bases from J, with 10 bases in between. CDR1 is SGHTA and CDR2 is FQGNSA in the germline V gene. Here the CDR3 DNA reads TGTGCCAGCAGGTCCCAGGGGCAAGAGACCCAGTACTTC. The encoded protein is CASRSQGQETQYF.

This clonotype was observed a few times. The chain is built from TRBV5-1 and TRBJ2-3; D perhaps matches TRBD2 (6 bases). V lost 3 bases to trimming and J lost 2 bases, with 13 bases between them. The CDR3 is made up of 15 amino acids. Germline CDR1 and CDR2: SGHRS and YFSETQ. CDR3 sequence reads: CASSSGTLFTDTQYF. DNA for the CDR3: TGCGCCAGCAGCTCCGGGACTTTGTTCACAGATACGCAGTATTTT.

In this sample, this clonotype turned up many times. The chain couples TRBV7-9 to TRBJ2-5; D is tentatively TRBD1 or TRBD2 (5 bases each). The germline V gene encodes CDR1 SEHNR and CDR2 FQNEAQ (reference sequence). The CDR3 length is 15 residues. Trimming stripped 5 bases from V and 4 bases from J, with 17 bases between. The CDR3 region has the DNA TGTGCCAGCAGCCCCGGACAACACGAGGGAGAGACCCAGTACTTC. Protein sequence: CASSPGQHEGETQYF.

The chain recombines TRBV18 with TRBJ2-7; 15 bases are a match to TRBD2. V was clipped by 3 bases and J by 1 base; unmatched bases: 10. Germline V lookup: CDR1 KGHSH, CDR2 LQKENI. CDR3 length equals 19 residues. CDR3 DNA: TGTGCCAGCTCACCCAGACTTCCGGGACTAGCGGGAGGATCCTACGAGCAGTACTTC. This gives the protein CASSPRLPGLAGGSYEQYF.

This chain links TRBV18 with TRBJ2-1; TRBD1 matches at 7 bases. The length of the CDR3 is 16 residues. Looked up from germline, CDR1 is KGHSH and CDR2 is LQKENI. J lost 4 bases, V lost 5 bases, and 11 bases had no gene match. In nucleotides, the CDR3 is TGTGCCAGCTCATCCCAACAGGGGACCCCATACAATGAGCAGTTCTTC. Translation gives CASSSQQGTPYNEQFF.

The chain has TRBV7-8 and TRBJ1-6; TRBD1 matches at 7 bases. Germline values: CDR1 SGHVS, CDR2 FQNEAQ. The length of the CDR3 is 14 residues. The V segment lost 5 bases and the J segment 10 bases; nucleotides outside the gene matches: 8. The CDR3 loop reads CASSRSGGGSPLHF. CDR3 coding DNA: TGTGCCAGCAGCCGATCAGGGGGAGGGTCACCCCTCCACTTT.

This clonotype was seen a few times. V and J are TRBV5-6 and TRBJ2-7, with D possibly called TRBD1 or TRBD2 (5 bases each). The germline V and J ends were trimmed by 9 bases and 2 bases, with 18 bases remaining between them. This CDR3 has 14 amino acids. Germline CDR1 and CDR2: SGHDT and YYEEEE. CDR3 protein: CATRSGTRPYEQYF. The CDR3 DNA is TGTGCCACCCGATCAGGGACCCGACCCTACGAGCAGTACTTC.